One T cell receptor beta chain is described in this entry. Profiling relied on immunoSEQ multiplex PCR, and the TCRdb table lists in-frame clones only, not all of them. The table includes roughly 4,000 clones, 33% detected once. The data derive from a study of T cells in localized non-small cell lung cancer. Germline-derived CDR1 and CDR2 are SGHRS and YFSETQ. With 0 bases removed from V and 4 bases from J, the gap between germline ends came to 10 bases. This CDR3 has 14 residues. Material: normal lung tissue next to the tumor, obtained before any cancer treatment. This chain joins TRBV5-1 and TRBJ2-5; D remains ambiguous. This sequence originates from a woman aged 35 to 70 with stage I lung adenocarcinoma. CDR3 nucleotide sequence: TGCGCCAGCAGCTTGGCCCAAGGCCGAGAGACCCAGTACTTC. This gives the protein CASSLAQGRETQYF.